A selection of T cell receptor beta chains follows, all from one sample in a study of shared clonotypes between healthy human individuals. The assay was immunoSEQ multiplex PCR, and TCRdb's table has in-frame clones only and misses some. The sample has under 700,000 clones, around 96% seen once. Sequences were obtained from naive CD8+ T cells sorted from blood. The receptors stem from a woman in her 30s in good health. CDR3s include the opening cysteine and the closing phenylalanine or tryptophan. D genes are given only for firm matches. Some rows have no size entry. The others give once, few or many, or a class for an expanded clone.

d_call clone_size j_call v_call cdr3_nt cdr3_aa
TRBD2 NA TRBJ2-1 TRBV5-6 TGTGCCAGCAGCTTGGCACTAGCGGGAGAAGGGCAGTTCTTC CASSLALAGEGQFF
NA NA TRBJ2-7 TRBV28 TGTGCCAGCAGTTTATCTGGGACGCAGAGAGACTACGAGCAGTACTTC CASSLSGTQRDYEQYF
NA NA TRBJ2-7 TRBV5-1 TGCGCCAGCAGCCCAGACAGTGTTGGCGAGCAGTACTTC CASSPDSVGEQYF
NA NA TRBJ2-7 TRBV27 TGTGCCAGCAGTTTACAGAGCAACGCCTACGAGCAGTACTTC CASSLQSNAYEQYF
NA NA TRBJ2-7 TRBV27 TGTGCCAGCAGTTCAGGGGCGACCGAGCAGTACTTC CASSSGATEQYF
NA NA TRBJ2-7 TRBV14 TGTGCCAGCAGCTACGCCGGGTTGATAGGCGAGCAGTACTTC CASSYAGLIGEQYF
TRBD2 NA TRBJ2-1 TRBV11-2 TGTGCCAGCAGGGGACTAGCGGGCCCGTCCTACAATGAGCAGTTCTTC CASRGLAGPSYNEQFF
NA once TRBJ2-1 TRBV2 TGTGCCGACGGGCCCCCCGGAGAGCAGTTCTTC CADGPPGEQFF
NA NA TRBJ2-7 TRBV5-4 TGTGCCAGCAGCTTGGTTTTCCGGGACTACGAGCAGTACTTC CASSLVFRDYEQYF
NA once TRBJ1-1 TRBV6-5 TGTGCCAGCAGTAGCCCGGTCCGGACTGAAGCTTTCTTT CASSSPVRTEAFF
NA NA TRBJ1-1 TRBV19 TGTGCCAGTAGTATCTTGGTAGGAGCTCGGGCGACTGAAGCTTTCTTT CASSILVGARATEAFF
NA once TRBJ2-7 TRBV5-5 TGTGCCAGCAACGACGGGAACTACGAGCAGTACTTC CASNDGNYEQYF
TRBD2 NA TRBJ2-7 TRBV28 TGTGCCAGCAGTTTAGTCGGACTAGCGGGGGGGGATTACGAGCAGTACTTC CASSLVGLAGGDYEQYF
TRBD2 NA TRBJ2-7 TRBV27 TGTGCCAGCAGTTTGGCAGCGGGAACCTACGAGCAGTACTTC CASSLAAGTYEQYF
TRBD2 NA TRBJ2-1 TRBV6-1 TGTGCCAGCAGTGAAGCGCGGGGGGGAATCCAGTACAATGAGCAGTTCTTC CASSEARGGIQYNEQFF
NA NA TRBJ2-7 TRBV9 TGTGCCAGCAGCGTAGATCCCCAGGCGGCCTACGAGCAGTACTTC CASSVDPQAAYEQYF
NA NA TRBJ1-1 TRBV4-1 TGCGCCAGCAGCGGCCGCGAGGGGGCTGAAGCTTTCTTT CASSGREGAEAFF
NA NA TRBJ2-2 TRBV10-3 TGTGCCATCAGTGGACAGAACACCGGGGAGCTGTTTTTT CAISGQNTGELFF
TRBD2 NA TRBJ2-7 TRBV7-9 TGTGCCAGCAGCTTCCCTAGCGGGAGCCCCTACGAGCAGTACTTC CASSFPSGSPYEQYF
NA NA TRBJ2-7 TRBV6-5 TGTGCCAGCAGAGAACAGAGCTCCTACGAGCAGTACTTC CASREQSSYEQYF
TRBD2 NA TRBJ2-3 TRBV29-1 TGCAGCGTTGGGCTTAGCGGGTCTAGCACAGATACGCAGTATTTT CSVGLSGSSTDTQYF
NA NA TRBJ2-1 TRBV27 TGTGCCAGCGCTATAATCGGCGCTGAGCAGTTCTTC CASAIIGAEQFF
TRBD1 NA TRBJ2-7 TRBV30 TGTGCCTGGAGTTCTTTGGACAGGGAGTACTTC CAWSSLDREYF
TRBD2 NA TRBJ2-5 TRBV27 TGTGCCAGCAGTGCCGGGACTAGCGGAAAAGAGACCCAGTACTTC CASSAGTSGKETQYF
TRBD2 NA TRBJ2-7 TRBV10-1 TGCGCCAGCAGTCCCGGACTAGCGGGAGGGTCCTACGAGCAGTACTTC CASSPGLAGGSYEQYF
NA NA TRBJ2-7 TRBV19 TGTGCCAGTAGTATTACGAGCTCCTACGAGCAGTACTTC CASSITSSYEQYF
TRBD2 NA TRBJ2-3 TRBV28 TGTGCCAGCAGCCGACTAGCGGGAGCGACAGATACGCAGTATTTT CASSRLAGATDTQYF
NA few TRBJ1-2 TRBV4-1 TGCGCCAGCAGCCAAGGAGCACAAAGCTATGGCTACACCTTC CASSQGAQSYGYTF
TRBD1 NA TRBJ1-5 TRBV28 TGTGCCAGCGTTGGGTCAGGGGGCCTGGTTGGCAATCAGCCCCAGCATTTT CASVGSGGLVGNQPQHF
TRBD2 NA TRBJ2-2 TRBV27 TGTGCCAGCAGTTTAAACCTAGCGGGATACGGGGAGCTGTTTTTT CASSLNLAGYGELFF
TRBD1 NA TRBJ1-6 TRBV28 TGTGCCAGCAGTTTACCAGGGGGAATCAATTCACCCCTCCACTTT CASSLPGGINSPLHF
NA once TRBJ2-1 TRBV4-2 TGTGCCAGCAGCCAACTAGGTTTTAGTGAGCAGTTCTTC CASSQLGFSEQFF
NA NA TRBJ2-1 TRBV21-1 TGTGCCAGCAGCAAAGGGGGAGAGAGATACAATGAGCAGTTCTTC CASSKGGERYNEQFF
TRBD2 NA TRBJ2-1 TRBV4-1 TGCGCCAGCAGCCAAGACCGAGCGGGAGTGAATGAGCAGTTCTTC CASSQDRAGVNEQFF
TRBD2 NA TRBJ2-7 TRBV13 TGTGCCAGCAGCTCGGCGGGAGGGCCGATGGAGCAGTACTTC CASSSAGGPMEQYF
NA NA TRBJ2-1 TRBV7-9 TGTGCCAGCAGCGGGCGAGGGGGACGAGATGCCTACAATGAGCAGTTCTTC CASSGRGGRDAYNEQFF
TRBD2 NA TRBJ2-7 TRBV19 TGTGCCAGTAGTGCCACTAGCGACTCCTACGAGCAGTACTTC CASSATSDSYEQYF
NA NA TRBJ2-3 TRBV27 TGTGCCAGCAGTTTTGGGTACGGCACAGATACGCAGTATTTT CASSFGYGTDTQYF
NA NA TRBJ1-5 TRBV18 TGTGCCAGCTCACCAGCCCACAGCAATCAGCCCCAGCATTTT CASSPAHSNQPQHF
TRBD2 NA TRBJ2-2 TRBV29-1 TGCAGCGTTCTAAGCGGGAGGGCCACCGGGGAGCTGTTTTTT CSVLSGRATGELFF
TRBD2 NA TRBJ2-5 TRBV5-1 TGCGCCAGCAGCACGGGGACTAGCGGGATACACGAGACCCAGTACTTC CASSTGTSGIHETQYF
NA NA TRBJ1-2 TRBV27 TGTGCCAGCTGTCCAAGTCCAGCGGTGGGCTACACCTTC CASCPSPAVGYTF
NA NA TRBJ1-3 TRBV7-9 TGTGCCAGCAGCCCTCGACGGGACTCTGGAAACACCATATATTTT CASSPRRDSGNTIYF
NA once TRBJ1-5 TRBV19 TGTGCCAGTAGTATTGGGAGCCTATATTCCCAGCATTTT CASSIGSLYSQHF
NA NA TRBJ2-7 TRBV27 TGTGCCAGCAGTCCCGGGGCGGTCTACGAGCAGTACTTC CASSPGAVYEQYF
NA NA TRBJ2-1 TRBV5-4 TGTGCCAGCAGCTTAGAACGGGCTGACGGTGAGCAGTTCTTC CASSLERADGEQFF
TRBD1 once TRBJ2-2 TRBV4-1 TGCGCCAGCAGCGGTCGACAGGGGGCGAGCACCGGGGAGCTGTTTTTT CASSGRQGASTGELFF
NA NA TRBJ2-7 TRBV11-3 TGTGCCAGCAGCTACTCCGACAGTACCTACGAGCAGTACTTC CASSYSDSTYEQYF
NA NA TRBJ2-6 TRBV5-4 TGTGCCAGCAGCTGGGGCTCGGTAGCAGGGGCCAACGTCCTGACTTTC CASSWGSVAGANVLTF
NA NA TRBJ2-1 TRBV11-2 TGTGCCTGCGGACCGTGGTATGAGCAGTTCTTC CACGPWYEQFF
TRBD2 NA TRBJ2-7 TRBV7-8 TGTGCCAGCAGCTTAGCAGGACTAGCCTACGAGCAGTACTTC CASSLAGLAYEQYF
NA NA TRBJ2-1 TRBV15 TGTGCCACCAGCAGAGATCTCTTAGGGGGAGGGTTAAATGAGCAGTTCTTC CATSRDLLGGGLNEQFF